A selection of T cell receptor beta chains follows, all from one sample in a study of T cell responses to AZD1222 COVID-19 vaccine. Repertoires were generated with immunoSEQ multiplex PCR, while TCRdb's copy carries only in-frame clones and drops some. The table records over 150,000 clones, roughly 94% of them present only once. Sequenced here: peripheral blood, sampled 28 days after the second AZD1222 dose. These receptors were taken from an adult who received the AZD1222 COVID-19 vaccine. Each CDR3 is given with its conserved first and last residue. Fields, in order: J gene, V gene, clone size, D gene, CDR3 DNA, CDR3 protein. The D gene is left open where the match is weak. Size tells how often a clone was seen (once, few, many) or the class of an expanded clone, and some rows leave it out.

j_gene: TRBJ2-7; v_gene: TRBV15; abundance: .; d_gene: .; CDR3nt: TGTGCCACCAGCTGGAGTTGGGAAAGAAGGTCCTACGAGCAGTACTTC; CDR3aa: CATSWSWERRSYEQYF
j_gene: TRBJ2-2; v_gene: TRBV3-1/TRBV3-2; abundance: .; d_gene: TRBD2; CDR3nt: TGTGCCAGCAGCCAACTACGGACTAGCGGGAGCGGGGAGCTGTTTTTT; CDR3aa: CASSQLRTSGSGELFF
j_gene: TRBJ1-1; v_gene: TRBV6-6; abundance: .; d_gene: .; CDR3nt: TGTGCCAGCAGTTACGACGCCCTGAACACTGAAGCTTTCTTT; CDR3aa: CASSYDALNTEAFF
j_gene: TRBJ1-2; v_gene: TRBV28; abundance: .; d_gene: .; CDR3nt: TGTGCCAGCAGTTTATTCGAGGGGAGACCCGACTATGGCTACACCTTC; CDR3aa: CASSLFEGRPDYGYTF
j_gene: TRBJ1-2; v_gene: TRBV18; abundance: .; d_gene: .; CDR3nt: TGTGCCAGTTCACCTCTATCGGATTTTAGTTATAACTATGGCTACACCTTC; CDR3aa: CASSPLSDFSYNYGYTF
j_gene: TRBJ2-3; v_gene: TRBV5-1; abundance: .; d_gene: TRBD1; CDR3nt: TGCGCCAGCAGCTGGACAGGAACCAGCACAGATACGCAGTATTTT; CDR3aa: CASSWTGTSTDTQYF
j_gene: TRBJ2-7; v_gene: TRBV6-2/TRBV6-3; abundance: .; d_gene: TRBD2; CDR3nt: TGTGCCAGCAGTTCGCTGGCTAGCGGGAAATACGAGCAGTACTTC; CDR3aa: CASSSLASGKYEQYF
j_gene: TRBJ2-7; v_gene: TRBV7-2; abundance: .; d_gene: .; CDR3nt: TGTGCCAGCAGCTTGGGGGGGGCAGGTGTATACGAGCAGTACTTC; CDR3aa: CASSLGGAGVYEQYF
j_gene: TRBJ1-1; v_gene: TRBV28; abundance: .; d_gene: .; CDR3nt: TGTGCCAGCAGCCCCCGTGGGGGATACACTGAAGCTTTCTTT; CDR3aa: CASSPRGGYTEAFF
j_gene: TRBJ1-5; v_gene: TRBV6-2/TRBV6-3; abundance: .; d_gene: .; CDR3nt: TGTGCCAGCAGTTACCCCAGCAGGGGTAGCAATCAGCCCCAGCATTTT; CDR3aa: CASSYPSRGSNQPQHF
j_gene: TRBJ2-7; v_gene: TRBV6-2/TRBV6-3; abundance: .; d_gene: TRBD2; CDR3nt: TGTGCCAGCAGCCGTGGGACTAGCGACTCCTACGAGCAGTACTTC; CDR3aa: CASSRGTSDSYEQYF
j_gene: TRBJ1-2; v_gene: TRBV5-6; abundance: .; d_gene: .; CDR3nt: TGTGCCAGCAGCTTTTTTCAGCGGACCGGGAACTATGGCTACACCTTC; CDR3aa: CASSFFQRTGNYGYTF
j_gene: TRBJ2-2; v_gene: TRBV4-3; abundance: .; d_gene: TRBD1; CDR3nt: TGCGCCAGCAGCCGGGACAGTCCCTTCGTCACCGGGGAGCTGTTTTTT; CDR3aa: CASSRDSPFVTGELFF
j_gene: TRBJ2-7; v_gene: TRBV13; abundance: .; d_gene: TRBD1; CDR3nt: TGTGCCAGCAGCCCAGGAGGACAGGGATCGCTCGAGCAGTACTTC; CDR3aa: CASSPGGQGSLEQYF
j_gene: TRBJ2-7; v_gene: TRBV28; abundance: .; d_gene: TRBD1; CDR3nt: TGTGCCAGCAGGCCCCCGAACCGGGACAGGATCTACGAGCAGTACTTC; CDR3aa: CASRPPNRDRIYEQYF
j_gene: TRBJ1-6; v_gene: TRBV6-5; abundance: once; d_gene: .; CDR3nt: TGTGCCAGCAGTTACTCTGGGAATTCACCCCTCCACTTT; CDR3aa: CASSYSGNSPLHF
j_gene: TRBJ1-1; v_gene: TRBV9; abundance: .; d_gene: .; CDR3nt: TGTGCCAGCAGTAGGGACCTGAACACTGAAGCTTTCTTT; CDR3aa: CASSRDLNTEAFF
j_gene: TRBJ1-1; v_gene: TRBV12-3/TRBV12-4; abundance: .; d_gene: .; CDR3nt: TGTGCCAGCCGGGGGAACACTGAAGCTTTCTTT; CDR3aa: CASRGNTEAFF
j_gene: TRBJ1-1; v_gene: TRBV6-5; abundance: .; d_gene: .; CDR3nt: TGTGCCAGCAGTTACTCGATCCGGGTATCCCAAGAAGCTTTCTTT; CDR3aa: CASSYSIRVSQEAFF
j_gene: TRBJ1-4; v_gene: TRBV10-3; abundance: .; d_gene: TRBD1; CDR3nt: TGTGCCATCAGCCCCGGGACAGGGGAACATGAAAAACTGTTTTTT; CDR3aa: CAISPGTGEHEKLFF
j_gene: TRBJ1-2; v_gene: TRBV27; abundance: .; d_gene: .; CDR3nt: TGTGCCAGCAGTTTATCCCCGCGGGGGGGCCCCAACTATGGCTACACCTTC; CDR3aa: CASSLSPRGGPNYGYTF
j_gene: TRBJ2-1; v_gene: TRBV9; abundance: .; d_gene: .; CDR3nt: TGTGCCAGCAGCGCGGGACCGCCCAATGAGCAGTTCTTC; CDR3aa: CASSAGPPNEQFF
j_gene: TRBJ1-4; v_gene: TRBV24-1; abundance: .; d_gene: .; CDR3nt: TGTGCCACCAGTGATCCGGGCATCGGTGAAAAACTGTTTTTT; CDR3aa: CATSDPGIGEKLFF
j_gene: TRBJ1-1; v_gene: TRBV5-1; abundance: .; d_gene: TRBD1; CDR3nt: TGCGCCAGCAGGGGACAGGGCGGCACTGAAGCTTTCTTT; CDR3aa: CASRGQGGTEAFF
j_gene: TRBJ2-7; v_gene: TRBV3-1/TRBV3-2; abundance: .; d_gene: .; CDR3nt: TGTGCCAGCAGCCACCAAAACACGTTCGAGCAGTACTTC; CDR3aa: CASSHQNTFEQYF
j_gene: TRBJ2-7; v_gene: TRBV29-1; abundance: .; d_gene: .; CDR3nt: TGCAGCGCCCGGGACAACTCCTACGAGCAGTACTTC; CDR3aa: CSARDNSYEQYF
j_gene: TRBJ2-1; v_gene: TRBV7-2; abundance: .; d_gene: TRBD2; CDR3nt: TGTGCCAGCAGCTTAGAGATGCGGACTAGCGGGAGTTCCAATGAGCAGTTCTTC; CDR3aa: CASSLEMRTSGSSNEQFF
j_gene: TRBJ1-1; v_gene: TRBV5-4; abundance: .; d_gene: TRBD1; CDR3nt: TGTGCCAGCAGCAGCGACAGGGTGGAAGCTTTCTTT; CDR3aa: CASSSDRVEAFF
j_gene: TRBJ2-7; v_gene: TRBV30; abundance: .; d_gene: TRBD2; CDR3nt: TGTGCCTGGAGTGCCGGAAGCGGGGGAGCCAACGAGCAGTACTTC; CDR3aa: CAWSAGSGGANEQYF
j_gene: TRBJ2-1; v_gene: TRBV19; abundance: .; d_gene: TRBD2; CDR3nt: TGTGCCAGTAGTGGTTCCGGGGGGAATGAGCAGTTCTTC; CDR3aa: CASSGSGGNEQFF
j_gene: TRBJ1-5; v_gene: TRBV15; abundance: once; d_gene: .; CDR3nt: TGTGCCACCAGCAGAGATTACTCGGGGATCAGCAATCAGCCCCAGCATTTT; CDR3aa: CATSRDYSGISNQPQHF
j_gene: TRBJ2-1; v_gene: TRBV19; abundance: .; d_gene: .; CDR3nt: TGTGCCAGCAGGGACTTCATATTAGATGAGCAGTTCTTC; CDR3aa: CASRDFILDEQFF
j_gene: TRBJ1-5; v_gene: TRBV28; abundance: .; d_gene: .; CDR3nt: TGTGCCAGCAGTACTCGCCAGGCACTCGATCAGCCCCAGCATTTT; CDR3aa: CASSTRQALDQPQHF
j_gene: TRBJ2-5; v_gene: TRBV18; abundance: .; d_gene: TRBD1; CDR3nt: TGTGCCAGCTCACCGGGACAGGGTGGGGAGACCCAGTACTTC; CDR3aa: CASSPGQGGETQYF
j_gene: TRBJ1-1; v_gene: TRBV20-1; abundance: .; d_gene: .; CDR3nt: TGCAGTGCTAGGATTTCGGAAGCTTTCTTT; CDR3aa: CSARISEAFF
j_gene: TRBJ1-1; v_gene: TRBV10-2; abundance: .; d_gene: .; CDR3nt: TGCGCCAGCAGTTTACGGGGGAGCACTGAAGCTTTCTTT; CDR3aa: CASSLRGSTEAFF
j_gene: TRBJ1-2; v_gene: TRBV12-3/TRBV12-4; abundance: .; d_gene: .; CDR3nt: TGTGCCAGCAGTTCAAGTTCAAACTATGGCTACACCTTC; CDR3aa: CASSSSSNYGYTF
j_gene: TRBJ1-5; v_gene: TRBV3-1/TRBV3-2; abundance: once; d_gene: .; CDR3nt: TGTGCCAGCAGCCAGGTTCCGGCGGAGCCCCAGCATTTT; CDR3aa: CASSQVPAEPQHF
j_gene: TRBJ1-4; v_gene: TRBV4-3; abundance: .; d_gene: .; CDR3nt: TGCGCCAGCAGCCAAGGCCCCGCGGGGGGGAATGAAAAACTGTTTTTT; CDR3aa: CASSQGPAGGNEKLFF
j_gene: TRBJ2-7; v_gene: TRBV28; abundance: .; d_gene: .; CDR3nt: TGTGCCAGCAGCCTCCAGGATTTCGGGTCCTACGAGCAGTACTTC; CDR3aa: CASSLQDFGSYEQYF
j_gene: TRBJ2-5; v_gene: TRBV7-3; abundance: .; d_gene: TRBD1; CDR3nt: TGTGCCAGCAGCCAGACAGGGGTGGGGGAAGAGACCCAGTACTTC; CDR3aa: CASSQTGVGEETQYF
j_gene: TRBJ2-3; v_gene: TRBV5-4; abundance: .; d_gene: TRBD1; CDR3nt: TGTGCCAGCAGCTTTCCCGGGACAGGAGTCACAGATACGCAGTATTTT; CDR3aa: CASSFPGTGVTDTQYF
j_gene: TRBJ2-5; v_gene: TRBV9; abundance: once; d_gene: .; CDR3nt: TGTGCCAGCAGCCCTCGAGATTTCGGGACAGAGACCCAGTACTTC; CDR3aa: CASSPRDFGTETQYF
j_gene: TRBJ1-2; v_gene: TRBV2; abundance: .; d_gene: TRBD1; CDR3nt: TGTGCCAGCAGTGACAGAGAGCGCGGGACAGGGGCCGGCTACACCTTC; CDR3aa: CASSDRERGTGAGYTF
j_gene: TRBJ2-3; v_gene: TRBV5-1; abundance: once; d_gene: TRBD2; CDR3nt: TGCGCCAGCAGCTTTGCTACTAGCGGAAGCACAGATACGCAGTATTTT; CDR3aa: CASSFATSGSTDTQYF
j_gene: TRBJ1-1; v_gene: TRBV28; abundance: .; d_gene: .; CDR3nt: TGTGCCACCAGCGGGAGTGGGACTGAAGCTTTCTTT; CDR3aa: CATSGSGTEAFF
j_gene: TRBJ1-3; v_gene: TRBV27; abundance: .; d_gene: .; CDR3nt: TGTGCCAGCAGTCCCGCTGGGACACTTGGCTCTGGAAACACCATATATTTT; CDR3aa: CASSPAGTLGSGNTIYF
j_gene: TRBJ2-7; v_gene: TRBV6-2/TRBV6-3; abundance: once; d_gene: .; CDR3nt: TGTGCCAGCAGTGACGGACCCTTTAGCTCCTACGAGCAGTACTTC; CDR3aa: CASSDGPFSSYEQYF
j_gene: TRBJ2-7; v_gene: TRBV19; abundance: .; d_gene: TRBD2; CDR3nt: TGTGCCAGCATCACAACCGGGACTAGCGGGATTCTTGCCCTCTACGAGCAGTACTTC; CDR3aa: CASITTGTSGILALYEQYF
j_gene: TRBJ2-7; v_gene: TRBV12-3/TRBV12-4; abundance: once; d_gene: TRBD1; CDR3nt: TGTGCCAGCAGTTTGAGGGGGCTGGGAGAGCAGTACTTC; CDR3aa: CASSLRGLGEQYF
j_gene: TRBJ2-1; v_gene: TRBV28; abundance: .; d_gene: TRBD2; CDR3nt: TGTGCCAGCAGTTTCAGGCTACTAGCGGGAGTTAACCATGAGCAGTTCTTC; CDR3aa: CASSFRLLAGVNHEQFF
j_gene: TRBJ1-1; v_gene: TRBV19; abundance: .; d_gene: .; CDR3nt: TGTGCCAGTACTCCCGCAAGCCGGGCAGGCTATCGCGTCTTACTCGCCGATGCTTTCTTT; CDR3aa: CASTPASRAGYRVLLADAFF
j_gene: TRBJ2-7; v_gene: TRBV5-3; abundance: .; d_gene: .; CDR3nt: TGTGCCAGAAGCAGACCGCCCCGGGACCGCCTAGGCCCCCTCTACGAGCAGTACTTC; CDR3aa: CARSRPPRDRLGPLYEQYF
j_gene: TRBJ2-3; v_gene: TRBV12-5; abundance: .; d_gene: TRBD2; CDR3nt: TGTGCTAGTGGTTTGGTAATAGCGGGGGGGGCAGATACGCAGTATTTT; CDR3aa: CASGLVIAGGADTQYF
j_gene: TRBJ2-7; v_gene: TRBV11-2; abundance: .; d_gene: .; CDR3nt: TGTGCCAGCAGCTCCCAGCCAGGACCCTACGAGCAGTACTTC; CDR3aa: CASSSQPGPYEQYF
j_gene: TRBJ1-1; v_gene: TRBV6-5; abundance: .; d_gene: .; CDR3nt: TGTGCCAGCAGCCTTGAAGGGAACACTGAAGCTTTCTTT; CDR3aa: CASSLEGNTEAFF
j_gene: TRBJ2-2; v_gene: TRBV19; abundance: .; d_gene: .; CDR3nt: TGTGCCAGTAGTTACACCGGGGAGCTGTTTTTT; CDR3aa: CASSYTGELFF
j_gene: TRBJ1-1; v_gene: TRBV7-6; abundance: .; d_gene: .; CDR3nt: TGTGCCAGCAGCTTAAAGTTGTCTGGGAGGGTGGACACTGAAGCTTTCTTT; CDR3aa: CASSLKLSGRVDTEAFF